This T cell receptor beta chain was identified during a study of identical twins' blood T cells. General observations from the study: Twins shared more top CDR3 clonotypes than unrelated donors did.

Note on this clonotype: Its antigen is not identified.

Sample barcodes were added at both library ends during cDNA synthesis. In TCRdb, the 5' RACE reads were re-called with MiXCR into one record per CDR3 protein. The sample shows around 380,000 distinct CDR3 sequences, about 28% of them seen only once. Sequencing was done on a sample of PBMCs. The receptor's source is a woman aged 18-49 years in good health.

CDR3 coding DNA: TGCAGTGCTAGACCTCTCGGGAGGAACTATGGCTACACCTTC. Its protein is CSARPLGRNYGYTF. The chain recombines TRBV20-1 with TRBJ1-2, with D uncertain. Per germline, CDR1 DFQATT and CDR2 SNEGSKA (reference sequence). The CDR3 extends over 14 amino acids. Trimming left V 2 bases short and J 2 bases short, with 12 bases between.